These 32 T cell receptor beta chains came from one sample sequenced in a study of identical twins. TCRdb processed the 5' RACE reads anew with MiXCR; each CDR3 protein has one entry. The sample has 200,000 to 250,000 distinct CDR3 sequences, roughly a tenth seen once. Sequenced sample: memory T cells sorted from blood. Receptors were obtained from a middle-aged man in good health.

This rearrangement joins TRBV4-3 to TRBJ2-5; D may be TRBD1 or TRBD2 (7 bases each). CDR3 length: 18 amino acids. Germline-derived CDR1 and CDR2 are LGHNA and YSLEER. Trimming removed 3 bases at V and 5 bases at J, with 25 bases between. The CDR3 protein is CASSQDLPGRGRGETQYF. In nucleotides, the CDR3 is TGCGCCAGCAGCCAGGACCTCCCAGGGAGGGGGCGCGGGGAGACCCAGTACTTC.

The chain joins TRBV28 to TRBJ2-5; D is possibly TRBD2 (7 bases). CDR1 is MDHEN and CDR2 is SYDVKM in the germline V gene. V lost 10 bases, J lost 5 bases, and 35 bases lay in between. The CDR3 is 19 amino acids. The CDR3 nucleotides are TGTGCCACCGACCGAGGGGGGGGGTACCAATTAAGGCCCGATGAGACCCAGTACTTC. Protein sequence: CATDRGGGYQLRPDETQYF.

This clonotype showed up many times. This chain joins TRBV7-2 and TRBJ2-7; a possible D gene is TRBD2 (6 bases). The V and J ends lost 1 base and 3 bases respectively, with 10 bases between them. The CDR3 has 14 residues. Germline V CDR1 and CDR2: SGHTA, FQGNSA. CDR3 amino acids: CASSLDGTLYEQYF. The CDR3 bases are TGTGCCAGCAGCTTAGACGGGACTCTCTACGAGCAGTACTTC.

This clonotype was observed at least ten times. The CDR3 spells CASSMSGVSGTQYF. CDR3 DNA: TGTGCCAGCTCTATGTCGGGAGTCTCGGGGACCCAGTACTTC. The chain links TRBV27 to TRBJ2-5; D is possibly TRBD2 (6 bases). The CDR3 loop spans 14 amino acids. The V gene lost 8 bases and the J gene lost 7 bases, with 20 bases spanning the gap. CDR1 and CDR2 from the germline V gene are MNHEY and SMNVEV (reference sequence).

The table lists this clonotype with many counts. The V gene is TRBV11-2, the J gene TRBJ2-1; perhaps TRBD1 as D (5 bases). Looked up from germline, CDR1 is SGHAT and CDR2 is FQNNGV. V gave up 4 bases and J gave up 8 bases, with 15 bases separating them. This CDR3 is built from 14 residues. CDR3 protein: CASSSFRARDEQFF. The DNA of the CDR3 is TGTGCCAGCAGCTCCTTCAGGGCGCGCGATGAGCAGTTCTTC.

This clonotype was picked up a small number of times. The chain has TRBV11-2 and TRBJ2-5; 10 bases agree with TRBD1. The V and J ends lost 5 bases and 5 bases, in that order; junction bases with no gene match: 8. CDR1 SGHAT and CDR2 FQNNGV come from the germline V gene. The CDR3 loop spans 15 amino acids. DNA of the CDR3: TGTGCCAGCAGCCCAGGGACAGGGGCGTGGGAGACCCAGTACTTC. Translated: CASSPGTGAWETQYF.

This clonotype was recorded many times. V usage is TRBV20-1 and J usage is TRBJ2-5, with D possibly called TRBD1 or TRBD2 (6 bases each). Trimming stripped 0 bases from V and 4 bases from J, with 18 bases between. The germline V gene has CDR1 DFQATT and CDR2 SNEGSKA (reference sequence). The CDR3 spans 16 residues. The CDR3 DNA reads TGCAGTGCTAGAGATCCGACTAGGGGGATTGTAGAGACCCAGTACTTC. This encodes CSARDPTRGIVETQYF.

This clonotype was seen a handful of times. For the CDR3, the DNA is TGTGCCACCAGGGATAGCTCTGGAAACACCATATATTTT. Protein: CATRDSSGNTIYF. The chain combines TRBV10-3 with TRBJ1-3; a possible D gene is TRBD1 (5 bases). Between the trimmed V and J ends, which lost 10 bases and 0 bases, there was a span of 10 bases. Per germline, CDR1 ENHRY and CDR2 SYGVKD. CDR3 length: 13 residues.

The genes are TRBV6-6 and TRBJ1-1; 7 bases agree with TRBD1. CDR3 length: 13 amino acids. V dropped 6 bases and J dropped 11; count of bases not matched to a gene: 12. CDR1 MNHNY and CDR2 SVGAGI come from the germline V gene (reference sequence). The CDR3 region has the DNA TGTGCCAGCAGAACGTTCGACCAGGGGGGGGCTTTCTTT. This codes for CASRTFDQGGAFF.

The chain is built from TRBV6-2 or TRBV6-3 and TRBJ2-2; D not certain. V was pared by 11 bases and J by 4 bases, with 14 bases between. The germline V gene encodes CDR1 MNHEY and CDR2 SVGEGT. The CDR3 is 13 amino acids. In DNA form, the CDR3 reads TGTGCCGCGCGTGAGAGTTCCACCGGGGAGCTGTTTTTT. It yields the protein CAARESSTGELFF.

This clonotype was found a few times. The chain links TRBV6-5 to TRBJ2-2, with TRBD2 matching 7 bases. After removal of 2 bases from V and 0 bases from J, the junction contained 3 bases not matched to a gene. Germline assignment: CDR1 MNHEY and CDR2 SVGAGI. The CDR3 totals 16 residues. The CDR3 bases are TGTGCCAGCAGTTACCTTCGGGGGGCGAACACCGGGGAGCTGTTTTTT. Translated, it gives CASSYLRGANTGELFF.

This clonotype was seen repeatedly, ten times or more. CDR3 loop: CSARDHWRSRYNEQFF. Here the CDR3 DNA reads TGCAGTGCTAGAGATCATTGGCGGAGTCGCTACAATGAGCAGTTCTTC. The chain uses TRBV20-1 and TRBJ2-1; no firm D call. Trimming cost V 0 bases and J 3 bases, with 15 bases left between them. CDR3 length equals 16 residues. Germline values: CDR1 DFQATT, CDR2 SNEGSKA (reference sequence).

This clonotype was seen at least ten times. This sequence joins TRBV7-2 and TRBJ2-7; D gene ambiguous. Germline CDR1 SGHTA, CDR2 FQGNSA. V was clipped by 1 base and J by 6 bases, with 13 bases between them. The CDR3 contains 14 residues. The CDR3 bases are TGTGCCAGCAGCTTAGGTTCTGGAGCCGTCGAGCAGTACTTC. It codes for CASSLGSGAVEQYF.

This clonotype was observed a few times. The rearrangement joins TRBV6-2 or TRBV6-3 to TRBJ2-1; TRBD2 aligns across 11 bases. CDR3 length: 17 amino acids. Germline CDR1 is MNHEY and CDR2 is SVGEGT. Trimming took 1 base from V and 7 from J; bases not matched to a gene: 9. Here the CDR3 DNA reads TGTGCCAGCAGTTACTTCCGACTAGCGGGGCGGAGAAATGAGCAGTTCTTC. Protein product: CASSYFRLAGRRNEQFF.

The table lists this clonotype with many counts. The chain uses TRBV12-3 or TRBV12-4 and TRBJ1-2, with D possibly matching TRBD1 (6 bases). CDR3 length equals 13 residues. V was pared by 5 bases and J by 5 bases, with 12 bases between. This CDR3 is CASSPDRLYGYTF. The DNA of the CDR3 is TGTGCCAGCAGTCCCGACAGGCTTTATGGCTACACCTTC.

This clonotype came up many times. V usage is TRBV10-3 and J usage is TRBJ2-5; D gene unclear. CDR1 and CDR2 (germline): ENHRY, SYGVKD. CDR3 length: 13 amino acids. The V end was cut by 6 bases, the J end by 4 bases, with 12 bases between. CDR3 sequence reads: CAISPGKSETQYF. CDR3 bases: TGTGCCATCAGCCCGGGTAAATCAGAGACCCAGTACTTC.

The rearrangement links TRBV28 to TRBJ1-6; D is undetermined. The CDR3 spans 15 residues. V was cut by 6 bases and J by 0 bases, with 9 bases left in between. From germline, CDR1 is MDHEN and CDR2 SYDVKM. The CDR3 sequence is CASSIGGSYNSPLHF. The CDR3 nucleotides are TGTGCCAGCAGCATCGGAGGCTCCTATAATTCACCCCTCCACTTT.

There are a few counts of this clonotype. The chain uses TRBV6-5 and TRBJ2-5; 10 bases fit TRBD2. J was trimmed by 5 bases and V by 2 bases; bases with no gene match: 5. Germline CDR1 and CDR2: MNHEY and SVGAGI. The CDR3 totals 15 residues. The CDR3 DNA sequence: TGTGCCAGCAGTTACCTCGGGACTAGCGTGGAGACCCAGTACTTC. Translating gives CASSYLGTSVETQYF.

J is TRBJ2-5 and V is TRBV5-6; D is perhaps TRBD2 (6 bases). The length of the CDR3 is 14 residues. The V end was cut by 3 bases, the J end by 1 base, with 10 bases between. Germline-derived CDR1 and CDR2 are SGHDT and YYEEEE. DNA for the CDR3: TGTGCCAGCAGCTGGGGGGAGCCCCAAGAGACCCAGTACTTC. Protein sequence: CASSWGEPQETQYF.

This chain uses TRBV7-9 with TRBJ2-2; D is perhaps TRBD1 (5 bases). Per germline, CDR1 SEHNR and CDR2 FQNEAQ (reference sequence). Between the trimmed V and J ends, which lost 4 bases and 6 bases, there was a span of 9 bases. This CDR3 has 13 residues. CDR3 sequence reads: CASSYQGPGELFF. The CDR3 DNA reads TGTGCCAGCAGCTACCAGGGCCCCGGGGAGCTGTTTTTT.

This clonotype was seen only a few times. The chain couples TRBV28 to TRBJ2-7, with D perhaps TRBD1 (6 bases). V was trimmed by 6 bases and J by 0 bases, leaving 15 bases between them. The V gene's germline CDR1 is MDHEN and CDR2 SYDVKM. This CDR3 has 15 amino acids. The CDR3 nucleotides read TGTGCCAGCAGCAGTGTAAGGGGGATCTCCTACGAGCAGTACTTC. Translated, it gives CASSSVRGISYEQYF.

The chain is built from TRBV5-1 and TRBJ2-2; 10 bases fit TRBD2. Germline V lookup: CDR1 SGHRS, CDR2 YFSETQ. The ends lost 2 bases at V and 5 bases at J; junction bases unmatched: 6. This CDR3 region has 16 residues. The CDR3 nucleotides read TGCGCCAGCAGCTTTACTACTAGCGGGGCTACCGGGGAGCTGTTTTTT. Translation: CASSFTTSGATGELFF.

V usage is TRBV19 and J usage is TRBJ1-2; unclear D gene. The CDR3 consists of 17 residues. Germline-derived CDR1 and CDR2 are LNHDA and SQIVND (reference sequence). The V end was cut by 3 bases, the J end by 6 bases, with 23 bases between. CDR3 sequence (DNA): TGTGCCAGTAGTATGAGAGGTTATAGGACGGTTCAAAATGGCTACACCTTC. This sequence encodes CASSMRGYRTVQNGYTF.

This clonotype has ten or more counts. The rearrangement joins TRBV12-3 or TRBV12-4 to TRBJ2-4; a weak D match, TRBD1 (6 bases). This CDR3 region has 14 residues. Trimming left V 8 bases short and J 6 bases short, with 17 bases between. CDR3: CASGSLGHLNIQYF. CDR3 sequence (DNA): TGTGCCAGCGGAAGCCTGGGACACCTAAACATTCAGTACTTC.

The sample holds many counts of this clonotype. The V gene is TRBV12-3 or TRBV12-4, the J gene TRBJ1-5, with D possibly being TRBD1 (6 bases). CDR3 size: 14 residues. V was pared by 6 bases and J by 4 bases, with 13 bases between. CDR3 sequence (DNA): TGTGCCAGCAGAACAGGGATCCCGAATCAGCCCCAGCATTTT. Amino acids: CASRTGIPNQPQHF.

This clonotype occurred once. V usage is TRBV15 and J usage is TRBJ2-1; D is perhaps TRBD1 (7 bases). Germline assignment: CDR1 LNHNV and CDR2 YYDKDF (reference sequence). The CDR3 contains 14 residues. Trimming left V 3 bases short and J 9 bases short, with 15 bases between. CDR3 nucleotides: TGTGCCACCAGCAGGGACTATCAGGGGGGTGAGCAGTTCTTC. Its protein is CATSRDYQGGEQFF.

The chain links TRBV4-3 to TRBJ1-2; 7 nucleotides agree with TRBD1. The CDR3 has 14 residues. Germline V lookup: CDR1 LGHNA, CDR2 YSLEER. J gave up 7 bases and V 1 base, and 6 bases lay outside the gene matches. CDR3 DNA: TGCGCCAGCAGCCAAGTGACAGGGAGCTTTGGCTACACCTTC. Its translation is CASSQVTGSFGYTF.

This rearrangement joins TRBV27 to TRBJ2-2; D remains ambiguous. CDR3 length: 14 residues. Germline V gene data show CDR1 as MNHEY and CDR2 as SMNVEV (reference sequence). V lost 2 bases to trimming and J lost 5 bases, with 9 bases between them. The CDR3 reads CASSLRVRTGELFF. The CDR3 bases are TGTGCCAGCAGTTTAAGGGTGCGGACCGGGGAGCTGTTTTTT.

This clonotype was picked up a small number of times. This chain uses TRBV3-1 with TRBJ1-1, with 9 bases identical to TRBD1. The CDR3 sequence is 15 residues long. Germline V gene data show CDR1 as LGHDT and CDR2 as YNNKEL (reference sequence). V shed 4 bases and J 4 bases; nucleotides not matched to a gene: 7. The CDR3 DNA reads TGTGCCAGCAGCCCGGACCCGACAGGGGGCACTGAAGCTTTCTTT. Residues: CASSPDPTGGTEAFF. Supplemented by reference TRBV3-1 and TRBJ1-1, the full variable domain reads DTAVSQTPKYLVTQMGNDKSIKCEQNLGHDTMYWYKQDSKKFLKIMFSYNNKELIINETVPNRFSPKSPDKAHLNLHINSLELGDSAVYFCASSPDPTGGTEAFFGQGTRLTVV.

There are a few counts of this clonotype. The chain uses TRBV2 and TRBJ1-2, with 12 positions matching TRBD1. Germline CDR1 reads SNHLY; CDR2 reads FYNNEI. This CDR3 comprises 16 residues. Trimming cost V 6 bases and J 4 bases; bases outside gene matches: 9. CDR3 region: CASRPGTGGNLYGYTF. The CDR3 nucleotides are TGTGCCAGCAGGCCCGGGACAGGGGGCAACCTCTATGGCTACACCTTC.

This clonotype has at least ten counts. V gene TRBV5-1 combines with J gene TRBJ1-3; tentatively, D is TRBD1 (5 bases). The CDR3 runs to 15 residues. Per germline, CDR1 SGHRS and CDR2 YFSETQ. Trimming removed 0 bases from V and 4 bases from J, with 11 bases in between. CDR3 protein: CASSLAGTAGNTIYF. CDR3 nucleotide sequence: TGCGCCAGCAGCTTGGCCGGGACCGCCGGAAACACCATATATTTT.

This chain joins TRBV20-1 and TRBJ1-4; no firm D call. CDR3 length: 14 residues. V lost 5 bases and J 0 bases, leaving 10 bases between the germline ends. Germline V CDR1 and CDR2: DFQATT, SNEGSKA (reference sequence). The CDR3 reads CSAPPGATNEKLFF. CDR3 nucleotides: TGCAGTGCTCCACCGGGAGCAACTAATGAAAAACTGTTTTTT.